A selection of T cell receptor beta chains follows, all from one sample in a study of beta chain features in type 1 diabetes. Profiling relied on immunoSEQ multiplex PCR, and the TCRdb table lists in-frame clones only, not all of them. The sample lists over 350,000 clones, over 12% occurring once. Sequencing used naive CD4+ T cells from blood. All receptors derive from a woman between 18 and 30 years old in good health. CDR3s include the opening cysteine and the closing phenylalanine or tryptophan. A D gene is named only where the DNA matches it firmly. Where a row states a size, it is once, few, many or the class of an expanded clone; other rows omit it.

>few|.|TRBV5-6|TRBJ1-5
CASSSRGGRSNQPQHF
TGTGCCAGCAGCTCCCGGGGGGGACGGAGCAATCAGCCCCAGCATTTT
>.|.|TRBV28|TRBJ2-7
CASSLIRAEQYF
TGTGCCAGCAGTTTAATCAGGGCCGAGCAGTACTTC
>.|.|TRBV7-2|TRBJ1-5
CASSQSGGGQPQHF
TGTGCCAGCAGCCAAAGCGGGGGCGGCCAGCCCCAGCATTTT
>few|TRBD2|TRBV10-3|TRBJ2-1
CATSELAGPYNEQFF
TGTGCCACCAGCGAACTAGCGGGACCCTACAATGAGCAGTTCTTC
>few|TRBD1|TRBV28|TRBJ2-7
CASSSRQGEAYEQYF
TGTGCCAGCAGTTCCCGACAGGGGGAAGCCTACGAGCAGTACTTC
>.|.|TRBV14|TRBJ1-4
CASSRRVREKLFF
TGTGCCAGCAGCCGCCGGGTGCGGGAAAAACTGTTTTTT
>few|TRBD2|TRBV27|TRBJ2-5
CASRRSSGRQETQYF
TGTGCCAGCAGGAGGAGTAGCGGGCGTCAAGAGACCCAGTACTTC
>.|TRBD1|TRBV30|TRBJ2-6
CAWDRGAGANVLTF
TGTGCCTGGGACAGGGGTGCGGGGGCCAACGTCCTGACTTTC
>.|.|TRBV2|TRBJ2-3
CASSPERLSTDTQYF
TGTGCCAGCAGTCCGGAGAGGTTGAGCACAGATACGCAGTATTTT
>.|TRBD1|TRBV29-1|TRBJ1-2
CSVGTGLDYGYTF
TGCAGCGTGGGGACAGGGTTGGACTATGGCTACACCTTC
>few|TRBD1|TRBV15|TRBJ2-5
CATSRAAPGQGEETQYF
TGTGCCACCAGCAGAGCTGCGCCGGGACAGGGCGAAGAGACCCAGTACTTC
>.|TRBD2|TRBV11-2|TRBJ2-7
CASSLDPAGAYYEQYF
TGTGCCAGCAGCTTAGATCCCGCGGGAGCTTACTACGAGCAGTACTTC
>.|.|TRBV5-4|TRBJ2-1
CASSLPRDEQFF
TGTGCCAGCAGCCTGCCGAGAGATGAGCAGTTCTTC
>few|TRBD1|TRBV18|TRBJ2-1
CASSPKNSRTGTYNEQFF
TGTGCCAGCTCACCAAAGAATTCTAGGACAGGGACCTACAATGAGCAGTTCTTC
>.|TRBD1|TRBV30|TRBJ1-2
CAWSPPGYRDRPNTF
TGTGCCTGGAGTCCCCCCGGATACCGGGACAGGCCTAACACCTTC
>few|.|TRBV6-6|TRBJ2-1
CASTLAARVNNEQFF
TGTGCCAGCACATTAGCGGCCCGTGTCAACAATGAGCAGTTCTTC
>.|.|TRBV2|TRBJ2-1
CASRAAVHNEQFF
TGTGCCAGCAGGGCCGCGGTACACAATGAGCAGTTCTTC
>.|.|TRBV5-1|TRBJ2-7
CASSLGPSSYEQYF
TGCGCCAGCAGCTTGGGTCCTAGCTCCTACGAGCAGTACTTC
>.|.|TRBV27|TRBJ1-2
CASSPQALVGYTF
TGTGCCAGCAGTCCTCAGGCCCTGGTTGGCTACACCTTC
>.|.|TRBV20-1|TRBJ2-1
CSARYNEQFF
TGCAGTGCTCGGTACAATGAGCAGTTCTTC
>few|TRBD2|TRBV18|TRBJ2-1
CASSPRGRGNEQFF
TGTGCCAGCTCACCACGCGGGAGAGGCAATGAGCAGTTCTTC
>few|.|TRBV7-2|TRBJ2-3
CASSFQGTITDTQYF
TGTGCCAGCAGCTTCCAGGGGACTATCACAGATACGCAGTATTTT
>few|TRBD1|TRBV4-2|TRBJ2-3
CASSAAWTGGTDTQYF
TGTGCCAGCAGCGCCGCGTGGACAGGGGGCACAGATACGCAGTATTTT
>.|TRBD1|TRBV25-1|TRBJ2-7
CASSESGTGGTYEQYF
TGTGCCAGCAGTGAATCCGGGACAGGGGGAACCTACGAGCAGTACTTC
>few|TRBD2|TRBV30|TRBJ2-3
CAWNGLAGGPGDTQYF
TGTGCCTGGAATGGACTAGCGGGAGGGCCCGGGGATACGCAGTATTTT
>few|TRBD1|TRBV7-2|TRBJ2-1
CASSRTGVYNEQFF
TGTGCCAGCAGTAGGACAGGGGTGTACAATGAGCAGTTCTTC
>few|.|TRBV30|TRBJ1-2
CAYLLPYGYTF
TGTGCCTACCTACTACCCTATGGCTACACCTTC
>.|.|TRBV7-8|TRBJ1-2
CASGREGYTF
TGTGCCAGCGGGCGGGAAGGCTACACCTTC
>few|.|TRBV27|TRBJ1-1
CASSSGGPPLNTEAFF
TGTGCCAGCAGTTCCGGGGGACCGCCGCTGAACACTGAAGCTTTCTTT
>.|TRBD1|TRBV30|TRBJ1-2
CAWTRDRGYGYTF
TGTGCCTGGACTAGGGACAGGGGTTATGGCTACACCTTC
>once|.|TRBV7-2|TRBJ1-5
CASSLRGNQPQHF
TGTGCCAGCAGCTTACGGGGCAATCAGCCCCAGCATTTT
>few|TRBD1|TRBV29-1|TRBJ2-1
CSVGKGAAPANEQFF
TGCAGCGTTGGGAAGGGGGCCGCACCGGCGAATGAGCAGTTCTTC
>once|.|TRBV7-7|TRBJ2-1
CASSPVGGTSYNEQFF
TGTGCTAGCAGCCCGGTAGGTGGGACATCCTACAATGAGCAGTTCTTC
>few|TRBD2|TRBV2|TRBJ2-3
CASSPSGGSF
TGTGCCAGCAGCCCCTCCGGGGGGTCTTTT
>few|.|TRBV9|TRBJ2-2
CASSGGTGITGELFF
TGTGCCAGCAGCGGAGGAACAGGGATCACCGGGGAGCTGTTTTTT
>few|TRBD1|TRBV15|TRBJ1-2
CATSVTGTGDGYTF
TGTGCCACCAGCGTAACCGGGACAGGTGACGGCTACACCTTC
>few|.|TRBV7-6|TRBJ1-4
CASSSWTAQKLFF
TGTGCCAGCAGCTCATGGACAGCCCAAAAACTGTTTTTT
>.|TRBD2|TRBV4-2|TRBJ2-1
CASSQDRGLAGRNEQFF
TGTGCCAGCAGCCAAGATCGAGGACTAGCGGGACGCAATGAGCAGTTCTTC
>.|.|TRBV5-1|TRBJ2-5
CASSLDPGIGETQYF
TGCGCCAGCAGCTTGGATCCAGGGATCGGGGAGACCCAGTACTTC
>.|TRBD2|TRBV5-6|TRBJ2-7
CASSLGLAGSVGEQYF
TGTGCCAGCAGCTTGGGACTAGCGGGATCAGTTGGGGAGCAGTACTTC
>.|TRBD1|TRBV29-1|TRBJ1-1
CSVKVTGANTEAFF
TGCAGCGTGAAGGTTACAGGGGCGAACACTGAAGCTTTCTTT
>.|TRBD2|TRBV11-2|TRBJ2-2
CASNRAGGVGELFF
TGTGCCAGCAATCGAGCGGGAGGAGTCGGGGAGCTGTTTTTT
>few|.|TRBV2|TRBJ2-2
CASTLDNRGELFF
TGTGCCAGCACCCTGGACAACCGCGGGGAGCTGTTTTTT
>.|.|TRBV30|TRBJ1-2
CASNNRVGYTF
TGTGCCTCTAACAACAGGGTTGGCTACACCTTC
>.|.|TRBV19|TRBJ1-5
CASSPAGQPQHF
TGTGCCAGTAGTCCCGCAGGCCAGCCCCAGCATTTT
>few|TRBD2|TRBV7-9|TRBJ2-3
CASSPRRSGTSTDTQYF
TGTGCCAGCAGCCCAAGGCGGAGCGGGACTAGCACAGATACGCAGTATTTT